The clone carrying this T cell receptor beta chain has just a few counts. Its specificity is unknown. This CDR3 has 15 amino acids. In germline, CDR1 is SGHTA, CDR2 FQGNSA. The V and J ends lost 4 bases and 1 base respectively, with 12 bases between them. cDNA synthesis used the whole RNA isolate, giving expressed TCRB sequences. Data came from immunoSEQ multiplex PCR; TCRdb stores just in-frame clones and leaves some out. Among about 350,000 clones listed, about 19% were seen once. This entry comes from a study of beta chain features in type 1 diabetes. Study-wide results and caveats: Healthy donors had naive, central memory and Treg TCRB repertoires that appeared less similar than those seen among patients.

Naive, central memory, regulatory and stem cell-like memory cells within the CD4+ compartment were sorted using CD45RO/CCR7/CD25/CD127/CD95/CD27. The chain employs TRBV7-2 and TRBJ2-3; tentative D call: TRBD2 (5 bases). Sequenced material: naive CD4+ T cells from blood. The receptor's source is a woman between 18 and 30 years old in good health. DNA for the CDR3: TGTGCCAGCAGCTCAGACTACTTACGCACAGATACGCAGTATTTT. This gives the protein CASSSDYLRTDTQYF.